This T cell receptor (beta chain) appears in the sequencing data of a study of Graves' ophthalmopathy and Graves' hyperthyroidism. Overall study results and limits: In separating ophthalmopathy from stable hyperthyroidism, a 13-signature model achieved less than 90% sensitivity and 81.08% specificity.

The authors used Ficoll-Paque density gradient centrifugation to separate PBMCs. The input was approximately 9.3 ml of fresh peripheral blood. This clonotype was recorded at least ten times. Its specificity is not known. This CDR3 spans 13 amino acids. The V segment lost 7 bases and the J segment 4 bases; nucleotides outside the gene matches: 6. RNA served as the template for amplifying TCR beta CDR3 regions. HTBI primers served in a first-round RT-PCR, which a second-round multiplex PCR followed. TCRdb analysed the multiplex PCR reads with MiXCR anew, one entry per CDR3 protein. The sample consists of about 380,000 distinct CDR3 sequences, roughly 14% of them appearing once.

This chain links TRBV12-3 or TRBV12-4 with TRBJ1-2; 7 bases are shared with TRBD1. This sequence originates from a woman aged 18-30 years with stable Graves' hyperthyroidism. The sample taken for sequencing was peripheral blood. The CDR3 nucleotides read TGTGCCAGCATGCTACAGGGGACCTATGGCTACACCTTC. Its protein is CASMLQGTYGYTF.